This T cell receptor beta chain was recovered during a study of fetal regulatory T cell absence and autoimmunity. CDR3 length equals 14 residues. J gave up 4 bases and V 7 bases, and 7 bases lay outside the gene matches. Germline CDR1 MNHNS, CDR2 SASEGT. TCRdb's copy holds only in-frame clones and misses some; the assay was immunoSEQ multiplex PCR. The table has about 95,000 clones, roughly 78% seen once. The chain has TRBV6-1 and TRBJ2-7, with 10 bases matching TRBD1. The sequenced material came from pancreas tissue. This sequence was found in a male donor with IPEX syndrome. CDR3 loop: CASTGTGEWYEQYF. The CDR3 nucleotides are TGTGCCAGCACTGGGACAGGGGAGTGGTACGAGCAGTACTTC.